One and the same sample provided the 14 T cell receptor beta chains below, sequenced in a study of HIV-infected children after antiretroviral therapy interruption (dated by TCRdb to about 2019). The sample's treatment or condition label, decoded: PENTA 11 planned treatment interruption arm or continuous ART arm. Library construction relied on 3' RACE. The sequencing machine was an Illumina MiSeq. TCR libraries were generated from RNA by a 3' RACE protocol incorporating unique molecular identifiers so that PCR amplification bias could be corrected. TCRdb reran the public reads through fastp at Q25 and MiXCR, keeping productive beta chains. One record per CDR3 amino acid sequence lists the most common genes and DNA. Within this sample are approximately 89,000 distinct CDR3 sequences, with about 7% of them counted one time only. The top ten hold around 1.1% of the sample. The source material was CD45RA+ CD4+ T cells from PBMCs, pooled from several time points, sampled from a donor given antiretroviral therapy, either interrupted or continuous. The cell subset or site label of this sample denotes: naive CD4+ CD45RA+ CD45RO- T cells. These receptors all stem from a pool of human donors with HIV.

In this sample, this clonotype turned up many times. The rearrangement joins TRBV19 to TRBJ2-7; D is unresolved. V was clipped by 5 bases and J by 0 bases, with 11 bases between them. This CDR3 is 14 amino acids long. In germline, CDR1 is LNHDA, CDR2 SQIVND (reference sequence). The CDR3 region has the DNA TGTGCCAGTAGTCTCAAGCGAATCTCCTACGAGCAGTACTTC. Translating it yields CASSLKRISYEQYF.

This clonotype was found many times. The chain is built from TRBV28 and TRBJ2-5, with 8 bases identical to TRBD2. V lost 6 bases to trimming and J lost 7 bases; unmatched junction nucleotides: 13. CDR1 MDHEN and CDR2 SYDVKM come from the germline V gene. The CDR3 spans 15 residues. CDR3 amino acids: CASRKREGRFVTQYF. CDR3 nucleotides: TGTGCCAGCAGGAAACGGGAGGGACGGTTTGTGACCCAGTACTTC.

This clonotype was counted many times. V gene TRBV12-5 combines with J gene TRBJ2-5; a possible D gene is TRBD2 (6 bases). Per the germline V gene, CDR1 is LGHNT and CDR2 is FRNRAP. Trimming shortened V by 5 bases and J by 5 bases, and 9 bases separated the two germline ends. The CDR3 consists of 12 residues. The CDR3 spells CASGVGGETQYF. The DNA for the CDR3 is TGTGCTAGTGGTGTCGGGGGTGAGACCCAGTACTTC.

The chain links TRBV29-1 to TRBJ1-1; 10 positions agree with TRBD1. Germline CDR1 SQVTM, CDR2 ANQGSEA. V was clipped by 5 bases and J by 4 bases; unmatched bases: 1. This CDR3 spans 12 amino acids. CDR3 in amino acids: CSVRDRGTEAFF. CDR3 nucleotides: TGCAGCGTTCGGGACAGGGGCACTGAAGCTTTCTTT.

This clonotype was observed at least ten times. This chain connects TRBV19 to TRBJ2-1, with D possibly called TRBD1 or TRBD2 (6 bases each). The CDR3 is made up of 13 amino acids. Per germline, CDR1 LNHDA and CDR2 SQIVND (reference sequence). The V end lost 7 bases, the J end lost 5 bases, and 12 bases lay between the germline ends. The CDR3 coding sequence is TGTGCCAGTAAGAGGGGGGAACACAATGAGCAGTTCTTC. This gives the protein CASKRGEHNEQFF.

At least ten counts were recorded for this clonotype. This rearrangement joins TRBV23-1 to TRBJ1-5, with TRBD1 as a possible D gene (6 bases). Being an ORF, TRBV23-1 has a function that is uncertain. The CDR3 is made up of 19 amino acids. V lost 2 bases, J lost 1 base, and 21 bases lay in between. The CDR3 DNA reads TGCGCCAGCAGTCAAACGCCCCAAGGGGGTAGTCAGAGCAATCAGCCCCAGCATTTT. Translated, it gives CASSQTPQGGSQSNQPQHF.

The chain recombines TRBV29-1 with TRBJ1-1; TRBD1 might be the D (5 bases). The length of the CDR3 is 11 residues. V shed 4 bases and J shed 4 bases, with 7 bases lying between them. The V gene's germline CDR1 is SQVTM and CDR2 ANQGSEA. CDR3 bases: TGCAGCGTTGCAGGGCTCACTGAAGCTTTCTTT. Translated: CSVAGLTEAFF.

At least ten counts were recorded for this clonotype. The gene calls are TRBV27 and TRBJ2-7; tentative D call: TRBD2 (6 bases). Deletions cut 0 bases from V and 6 bases from J, with 15 bases between. Germline assignment: CDR1 MNHEY and CDR2 SMNVEV (reference sequence). This CDR3 is built from 15 residues. The CDR3 DNA is TGTGCCAGCAGTTTATCGGGGGGAATCGGGCGCGAGCAGTACTTC. Translation gives CASSLSGGIGREQYF.

This clonotype was found many times. J is TRBJ2-3 and V is TRBV20-1; 8 nucleotides line up with TRBD2. The V gene end was trimmed by 3 bases and the J gene end by 3 bases; junction bases not matched to a gene: 8. CDR1 is DFQATT, CDR2 SNEGSKA, per germline (reference sequence). This CDR3 is built from 15 residues. DNA for the CDR3: TGCAGTGCTAGTCCAACGGGGGGGCCAACAGATACGCAGTATTTT. Protein sequence: CSASPTGGPTDTQYF.

This clonotype was seen many times. The rearrangement uses TRBV6-2 or TRBV6-3 and TRBJ2-6, with D possibly TRBD2 on 5 matching bases. V dropped 8 bases and J dropped 2 bases, with 13 bases sitting between them. The germline V gene encodes CDR1 MNHEY and CDR2 SVGEGT. The CDR3 length is 15 residues. CDR3 bases: TGTGCCAGCGCGAAGAGGGATGCTGGGGCCAACGTCCTGACTTTC. Its protein is CASAKRDAGANVLTF.

This clonotype was counted at least ten times. The rearrangement links TRBV7-3 to TRBJ1-6, with D maybe TRBD1 (5 bases). The CDR3 runs to 13 residues. Trimming cost V 5 bases and J 10 bases, with 12 bases left between them. Germline lookup yields CDR1 SGHTA and CDR2 FQGTGA. The CDR3, as DNA: TGTGCCAGCAGCCGGGGCCCCGGGTCACCCCTCCACTTT. Translating gives CASSRGPGSPLHF.

This clonotype was observed many times. V usage is TRBV6-5 and J usage is TRBJ2-1; TRBD2 might be the D (6 bases). The CDR3 length is 15 residues. The ends were cut back, 6 bases at V and 5 bases at J, with 17 bases in the middle. The germline CDR1 and CDR2 sequences are MNHEY and SVGAGI. DNA for the CDR3: TGTGCCAGCAGAGCCCGGGACTCCCTAAACAATGAGCAGTTCTTC. Translated, it gives CASRARDSLNNEQFF.

This clonotype was counted ten times or more. The chain has TRBV7-9 and TRBJ2-2; D may be TRBD2 (5 bases). The CDR3 sequence is 13 residues long. Per the germline V gene, CDR1 is SEHNR and CDR2 is FQNEAQ (reference sequence). V shed 6 bases and J shed 4 bases, with 9 bases lying between them. Written as DNA, the CDR3 is TGTGCCAGCAGGGGAGTTTCCACCGGGGAGCTGTTTTTT. Its translation is CASRGVSTGELFF.

This clonotype was detected only a few times. The chain couples TRBV27 to TRBJ2-7, with TRBD1 matching over 7 bases. Looked up from germline, CDR1 is MNHEY and CDR2 is SMNVEV (reference sequence). The V segment lost 6 bases and the J segment 2 bases; nucleotides outside the gene matches: 4. The CDR3 sequence is 13 residues long. The CDR3 DNA reads TGTGCCAGCAGAGACAGGGTTACCTACGAGCAGTACTTC. This gives the protein CASRDRVTYEQYF.